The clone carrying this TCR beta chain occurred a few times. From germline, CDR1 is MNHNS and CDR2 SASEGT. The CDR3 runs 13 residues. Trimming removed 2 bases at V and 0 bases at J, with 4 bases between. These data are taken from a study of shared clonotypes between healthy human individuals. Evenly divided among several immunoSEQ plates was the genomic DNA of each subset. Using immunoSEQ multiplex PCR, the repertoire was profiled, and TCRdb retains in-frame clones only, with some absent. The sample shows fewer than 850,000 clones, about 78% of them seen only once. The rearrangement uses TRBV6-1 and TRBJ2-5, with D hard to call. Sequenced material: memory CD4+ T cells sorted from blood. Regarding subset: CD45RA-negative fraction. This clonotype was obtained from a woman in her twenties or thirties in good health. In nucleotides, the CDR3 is TGTGCCAGCAGTGAACCGTACCAAGAGACCCAGTACTTC. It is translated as CASSEPYQETQYF.